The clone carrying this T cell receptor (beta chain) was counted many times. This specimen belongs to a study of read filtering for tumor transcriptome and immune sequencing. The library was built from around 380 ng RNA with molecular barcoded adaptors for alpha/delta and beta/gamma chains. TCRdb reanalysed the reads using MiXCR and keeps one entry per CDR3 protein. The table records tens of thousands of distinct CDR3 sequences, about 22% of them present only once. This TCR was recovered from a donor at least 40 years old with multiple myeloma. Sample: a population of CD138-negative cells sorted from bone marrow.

CDR3 nucleotide sequence: TGTGCCAGCAGTGGAGACAGACCCACTGATACGCAGTATTTT. Translating gives CASSGDRPTDTQYF. This sequence joins TRBV2 and TRBJ2-3; D perhaps matches TRBD1 (5 bases). Deletions cut 4 bases from V and 6 bases from J, with 14 bases between. This CDR3 region has 14 residues. Germline lookup yields CDR1 SNHLY and CDR2 FYNNEI.